The 26 T cell receptor beta chains below come from one sample, sequenced in a study of T cells in Graves' hyperthyroidism and ophthalmopathy. There were TCR beta CDR3 regions amplified from RNA transcripts. During a first-round RT-PCR of the TCR CDR3, the HTBI primer set was used. MiXCR, applied by TCRdb to the multiplex PCR reads, yields one record per CDR3 protein. In the table there are about 640,000 distinct CDR3 sequences, under 25% of which are singletons. Sequenced sample: blood. Source of these receptors: a man aged 25 to 45 with Graves' ophthalmopathy.

The chain is built from TRBV29-1 and TRBJ2-3, with 8 bases fitting TRBD2. The CDR3 totals 14 residues. Germline V lookup: CDR1 SQVTM, CDR2 ANQGSEA. The V and J ends lost 2 bases and 6 bases, in that order; junction bases with no gene match: 7. CDR3 in DNA: TGCAGCGTTGAATCCTTAGCGGGATCGGATACGCAGTATTTT. This codes for CSVESLAGSDTQYF.

The table lists this clonotype with many counts. The chain links TRBV11-2 to TRBJ1-1; D is undetermined. V lost 3 bases and J lost 0, with 8 bases in between. This CDR3 region has 14 residues. CDR1 is SGHAT, CDR2 FQNNGV, per germline. As DNA, the CDR3 is TGTGCCAGCAGCTTCACAGTAATGAACACTGAAGCTTTCTTT. This gives the protein CASSFTVMNTEAFF.

This chain connects TRBV29-1 to TRBJ2-7; 9 bases align to TRBD2. CDR3 size: 13 residues. V shed 6 bases and J 0 bases; nucleotides not matched to a gene: 3. Looked up from germline, CDR1 is SQVTM and CDR2 is ANQGSEA. DNA of the CDR3: TGCAGCGTCCTAGCGGGAAGCTCCTACGAGCAGTACTTC. It codes for CSVLAGSSYEQYF.

The chain links TRBV6-1 to TRBJ2-2; no firm D call. Per the germline V gene, CDR1 is MNHNS and CDR2 is SASEGT. Trimming took 5 bases from V and 6 from J, leaving 7 bases between them. The CDR3 is 12 amino acids. The CDR3 here is CASSIYSGELFF. The DNA of the CDR3 is TGTGCCAGCAGTATTTACTCCGGGGAGCTGTTTTTT.

This clonotype was detected a few times. The chain combines TRBV24-1 with TRBJ2-6; D perhaps matches TRBD1 (6 bases). V lost 1 base, J lost 3 bases, and 9 bases lay in between. The CDR3 is 16 amino acids. CDR1 is KGHDR, CDR2 SFDVKD, per germline. CDR3 nucleotides: TGTGCCACCAGTGATTTCGCAGGGGATGGGGCCAACGTCCTGACTTTC. This gives the protein CATSDFAGDGANVLTF.

This chain joins TRBV29-1 and TRBJ2-3; 7 nucleotides line up with TRBD2. The CDR3 is 14 residues long. J lost 8 bases, V lost 2 bases, and 10 bases had no gene match. CDR1 and CDR2 (germline): SQVTM, ANQGSEA. Written as DNA, the CDR3 is TGCAGCGTTGAATCCACTAGCGTGATAGGTACGCAGTATTTT. Protein sequence: CSVESTSVIGTQYF.

This clonotype was detected many times. This sequence joins TRBV12-3 or TRBV12-4 and TRBJ1-1; no firm D call. This CDR3 comprises 16 residues. V was clipped by 3 bases and J by 2 bases, with 16 bases between them. CDR3 protein: CASSFVAARINTEAFF. Written as DNA, the CDR3 is TGTGCCAGCAGTTTCGTAGCAGCCAGGATAAACACTGAAGCTTTCTTT.

This sequence joins TRBV7-9 and TRBJ2-1; a possible D gene is TRBD2 (6 bases). The CDR3 is 13 amino acids. Germline V gene sequence: CDR1 SEHNR, CDR2 FQNEAQ (reference sequence). CDR3 residues: CALYGSLDNEQFF. As DNA, the CDR3 is TGTGCACTTTACGGGAGTTTGGACAATGAGCAGTTCTTC. Full variable domain (remainder filled in from reference TRBV7-9 and TRBJ2-1): DTGVSQNPRHKITKRGQNVTFRCDPISEHNRLYWYRQTLGQGPEFLTYFQNEAQLEKSRLLSDRFSAERPKGSFSTLEIQRTEQGDSAMYLCALYGSLDNEQFFGPGTRLTVL.

This clonotype occurred a few times. The J gene is TRBJ2-4, the V gene TRBV18; D call uncertain. Germline CDR1 and CDR2: KGHSH and LQKENI. With 3 bases removed from V and 0 bases from J, the gap between germline ends came to 3 bases. This CDR3 is 13 amino acids long. The DNA of the CDR3 is TGTGCCAGCTCACCCCCAGCCAAAAACATTCAGTACTTC. Amino acids: CASSPPAKNIQYF.

The CDR3 region has the DNA TGTGCCAGCAGCTTAGCAGGACTAGCGTGGGAGACCCAGTACTTC. Encoded protein: CASSLAGLAWETQYF. V gene TRBV7-2 combines with J gene TRBJ2-5, with 9 bases aligning to TRBD2. This CDR3 is built from 15 residues. The J segment lost 5 bases and the V segment lost 0 bases, leaving 4 bases of the junction unmatched. Germline V gene lookup returns CDR1 SGHTA and CDR2 FQGNSA. The full variable domain, rest sourced from reference TRBV7-2 and TRBJ2-5, is GAGVSQSPSNKVTEKGKDVELRCDPISGHTALYWYRQSLGQGLEFLIYFQGNSAPDKSGLPSDRFSAERTGGSVSTLTIQRTQQEDSAVYLCASSLAGLAWETQYFGPGTRLLVL.

There are many counts of this clonotype. V usage is TRBV20-1 and J usage is TRBJ2-7, with 9 bases aligning to TRBD2. The V segment lost 1 base and the J segment 2 bases; nucleotides outside the gene matches: 3. Germline values: CDR1 DFQATT, CDR2 SNEGSKA (reference sequence). The CDR3 is made up of 14 amino acids. CDR3 residues: CSARVREGPYEQYF. The CDR3 region has the DNA TGCAGTGCTAGAGTGCGGGAGGGACCCTACGAGCAGTACTTC.

This clonotype was seen once. V and J are TRBV6-1 and TRBJ1-1, with D unresolved. The length of the CDR3 is 10 residues. The V and J ends lost 2 bases and 7 bases respectively, with 2 bases between them. CDR1 MNHNS and CDR2 SASEGT come from the germline V gene. CDR3 DNA sequence: TGTGCCAGCAGTGAACATGAAGCTTTCTTT. It specifies CASSEHEAFF.

This clonotype was seen a handful of times. The chain joins TRBV28 to TRBJ2-6, with 8 bases identical to TRBD1. Germline CDR1 and CDR2: MDHEN and SYDVKM. The J segment lost 0 bases and the V segment lost 4 bases, leaving 8 bases of the junction unmatched. The CDR3 sequence is 18 residues long. The CDR3 loop is CASSSLTRGLSGANVLTF. Here the CDR3 DNA reads TGTGCCAGCAGTTCCCTGACCAGGGGGCTCTCTGGGGCCAACGTCCTGACTTTC.

This clonotype has more than one count but fewer than ten. The chain links TRBV7-6 to TRBJ2-7, with D perhaps being TRBD1 or TRBD2 (5 bases each). The germline CDR1 and CDR2 sequences are SGHVS and FNYEAQ. The V end lost 4 bases, the J end lost 6 bases, and 22 bases lay between the germline ends. The CDR3 is made up of 16 amino acids. CDR3 in DNA: TGTGCCAGCAGCTCCACCCCCGGGACCGTCTACGGCGAGCAGTACTTC. This sequence encodes CASSSTPGTVYGEQYF. The complete variable domain, with remaining parts taken from reference TRBV7-6 and TRBJ2-7, reads GAGVSQSPRYKVTKRGQDVALRCDPISGHVSLYWYRQALGQGPEFLTYFNYEAQQDKSGLPNDRFSAERPEGSISTLTIQRTEQRDSAMYRCASSSTPGTVYGEQYFGPGTRLTVT.

The chain couples TRBV4-3 to TRBJ1-4, with D perhaps matching TRBD1 (6 bases). The ends were cut back, 4 bases at V and 0 bases at J, with 9 bases in the middle. Germline CDR1 is LGHNA and CDR2 is YSLEER. CDR3 length equals 15 residues. This CDR3 reads CASSRQAATNEKLFF. The CDR3 nucleotides are TGCGCCAGCAGCCGACAGGCCGCAACTAATGAAAAACTGTTTTTT.

The chain joins TRBV28 to TRBJ2-6; 12 bases are shared with TRBD2. The CDR3 is made up of 22 amino acids. Losses at the gene ends were 5 bases for V and 0 bases for J; bases not matched to a gene: 17. Germline-derived CDR1 and CDR2 are MDHEN and SYDVKM. CDR3 protein: CASSVRGLGLAGTFSGANVLTF. CDR3 DNA: TGTGCCAGCAGTGTAAGGGGTTTAGGACTAGCGGGGACCTTCTCTGGGGCCAACGTCCTGACTTTC.

This clonotype was detected many times. The V call is TRBV7-2, the J call TRBJ2-3; no clear D gene. CDR1 SGHTA and CDR2 FQGNSA come from the germline V gene. The CDR3 runs 15 residues. Deletions cut 2 bases from V and 0 bases from J, with 9 bases between. Written as DNA, the CDR3 is TGTGCCAGCAGCTTAAGACGGCCTAGCACAGATACGCAGTATTTT. This codes for CASSLRRPSTDTQYF.

As regards this clonotype: At one of its ends the junction is not consistent with the germline gene, which may arise from a read error. This sequence joins TRBV3-1 and TRBJ2-7, with D perhaps TRBD1 (7 bases). The CDR3 contains 16 residues. CDR1 is LGHDT and CDR2 is YNNKEL in the germline V gene (reference sequence). Here the CDR3 DNA reads TGTGCCAACAGCCAAGGGTGGGGGGACAGAGTCTACGAGCAGTACTTC. Translating gives CANSQGWGDRVYEQYF.

This clonotype was seen at least ten times. The chain combines TRBV2 with TRBJ1-2; tentative D call: TRBD1 (6 bases). Trimming left V 6 bases short and J 2 bases short, with 19 bases between. CDR1 and CDR2 from the germline V gene are SNHLY and FYNNEI. CDR3 length: 16 amino acids. The CDR3 sequence is CASRQFTGIGNYGYTF. CDR3 DNA: TGTGCCAGCAGGCAGTTTACAGGGATTGGCAACTATGGCTACACCTTC.

In its sample, this clonotype was seen a few times. The chain uses TRBV28 and TRBJ1-6, with 8 nucleotides matching TRBD1. Germline CDR1 is MDHEN and CDR2 is SYDVKM. Trimming removed 6 bases from V and 10 bases from J; junction bases left unmatched: 8. This CDR3 has 14 residues. CDR3 residues: CASSTDRVRSPLHF. As DNA, the CDR3 is TGTGCCAGCAGCACGGACAGGGTCAGGTCACCCCTCCACTTT.

This clonotype occurred many times. V usage is TRBV7-2 and J usage is TRBJ1-1, with D unclear. There are 14 residues in the CDR3. Trimming removed 1 base at V and 1 base at J, with 7 bases between. Germline V gene sequence: CDR1 SGHTA, CDR2 FQGNSA. CDR3 sequence: CASSLGAPNTEAFF. CDR3 DNA sequence: TGTGCCAGCAGCTTAGGAGCACCGAACACTGAAGCTTTCTTT.

The chain carries TRBV6-1 and TRBJ1-5, with D perhaps matching TRBD1 (5 bases). The V gene's germline CDR1 is MNHNS and CDR2 SASEGT. Trimming removed 7 bases at V and 1 base at J, with 17 bases between. The CDR3 length is 16 residues. CDR3 nucleotides: TGTGCCAGCACCCAGGGATGGGGGGAAAGCAATCAGCCCCAGCATTTT. It encodes CASTQGWGESNQPQHF.

V is TRBV5-1 and J is TRBJ2-7; TRBD1 matches 8 bases. The CDR3 extends over 15 amino acids. The V gene's germline CDR1 is SGHRS and CDR2 YFSETQ. J was trimmed by 3 bases and V by 0 bases; bases with no gene match: 5. Here the CDR3 DNA reads TGCGCCAGCAGCTTGGGGCCGGGACAGGACTACGAGCAGTACTTC. It is translated as CASSLGPGQDYEQYF.

This clonotype has more than one count but fewer than ten. The J gene is TRBJ2-1, the V gene TRBV12-3 or TRBV12-4; possible D gene TRBD2, 6 bases. V lost 0 bases, J lost 10 bases, and 13 bases lay in between. This CDR3 has 14 amino acids. The CDR3 DNA sequence: TGTGCCAGCAGTTTAGCCGGGAGAGGAGGAGAGCAGTTCTTC. As protein: CASSLAGRGGEQFF.

The chain has TRBV28 and TRBJ2-7, with 10 bases fitting TRBD2. The CDR3 has 18 residues. Germline values: CDR1 MDHEN, CDR2 SYDVKM. V lost 7 bases, J lost 4 bases, and 19 bases stayed unmatched. The CDR3 bases are TGTGCCAGCAATACAACCCCCAGGAAAGGACTAGCGGCTTACGAGCAGTACTTC. Encoded protein: CASNTTPRKGLAAYEQYF.

The CDR3 here is CASRPNMNTEAFF. The CDR3 DNA sequence: TGTGCCAGCAGGCCGAACATGAACACTGAAGCTTTCTTT. The gene calls are TRBV7-2 and TRBJ1-1; no firm D call. Trimming shortened V by 6 bases and J by 0 bases, and 8 bases separated the two germline ends. The CDR3 has 13 amino acids. Germline CDR1 and CDR2: SGHTA and FQGNSA.